What follows describes a single T cell receptor beta chain. This specimen belongs to a study of blood T cell repertoires in COVID-19. After removal of 4 bases from V and 0 bases from J, the junction contained 1 base not matched to a gene. The CDR3 is 15 residues long. From germline, CDR1 is SNHLY and CDR2 FYNNEI. Using immunoSEQ multiplex PCR, the repertoire was profiled, and TCRdb retains in-frame clones only, with some absent. This table has about 150,000 clones, approximately 85% appearing once. The sequenced sample was peripheral blood. The chain uses TRBV2 and TRBJ2-5; 11 bases fit TRBD2. The clonotype was recovered from a woman aged 80 or older with COVID-19, enrolled during active disease. The CDR3 coding sequence is TGTGCCAGCAGTGTAGCGGGGGGGGACCAAGAGACCCAGTACTTC. It is translated as CASSVAGGDQETQYF. Drawing the rest from reference TRBV2 and TRBJ2-5, the complete variable domain is EPEVTQTPSHQVTQMGQEVILRCVPISNHLYFYWYRQILGQKVEFLVSFYNNEISEKSEIFDDQFSVERPDGSNFTLKIRSTKLEDSAMYFCASSVAGGDQETQYFGPGTRLLVL.